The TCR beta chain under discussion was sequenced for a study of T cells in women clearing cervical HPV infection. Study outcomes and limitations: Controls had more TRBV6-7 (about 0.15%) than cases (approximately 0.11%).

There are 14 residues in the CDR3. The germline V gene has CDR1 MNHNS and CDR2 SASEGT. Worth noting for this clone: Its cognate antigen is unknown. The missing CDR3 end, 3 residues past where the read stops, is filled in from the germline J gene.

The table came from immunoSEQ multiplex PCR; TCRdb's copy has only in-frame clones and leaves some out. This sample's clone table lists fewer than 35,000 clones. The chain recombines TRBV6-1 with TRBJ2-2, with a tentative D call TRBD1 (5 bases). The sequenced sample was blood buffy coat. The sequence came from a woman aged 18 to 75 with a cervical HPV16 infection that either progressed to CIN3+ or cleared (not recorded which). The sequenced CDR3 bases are TGTGCCAGCAGTGATGGGCAGGGTAGTGAAAAG. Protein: CASSDGQGSEK. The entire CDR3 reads CASSDGQGSEKLFF.